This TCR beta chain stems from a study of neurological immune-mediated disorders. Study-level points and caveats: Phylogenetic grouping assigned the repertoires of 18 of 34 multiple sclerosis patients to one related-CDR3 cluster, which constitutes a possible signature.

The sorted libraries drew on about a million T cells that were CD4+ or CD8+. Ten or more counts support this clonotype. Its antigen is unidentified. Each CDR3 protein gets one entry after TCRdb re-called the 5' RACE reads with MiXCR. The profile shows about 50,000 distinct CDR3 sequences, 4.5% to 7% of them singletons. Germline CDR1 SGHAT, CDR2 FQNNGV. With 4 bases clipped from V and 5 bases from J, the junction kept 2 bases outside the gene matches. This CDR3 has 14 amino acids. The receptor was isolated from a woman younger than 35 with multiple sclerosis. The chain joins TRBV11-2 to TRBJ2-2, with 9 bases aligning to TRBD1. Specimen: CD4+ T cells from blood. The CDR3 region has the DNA TGTGCCAGCAGCTCCGACAGGGGGACCGGGGAGCTGTTTTTT. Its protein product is CASSSDRGTGELFF.